These 22 T cell receptor beta chains were all obtained from the same sample, sequenced in a study of T-cell memory formation after mild COVID-19. TCRdb processed the 5' RACE reads anew with MiXCR; each CDR3 protein has one entry. The sample yields about 470,000 distinct CDR3 sequences, about 23% seen once. Sequenced input: PBMCs or a T cell subset sorted from them (not recorded which). These receptors were taken from an adult woman who had mild COVID-19 (a few samples of this study predate the infection). Cell type and time point are not known.

The chain has TRBV9 and TRBJ2-3; unclear D gene. From germline, CDR1 is SGDLS and CDR2 YYNGEE. This CDR3 contains 14 residues. Trimming stripped 4 bases from V and 1 base from J, with 10 bases between. The CDR3 coding sequence is TGTGCCAGCAGCTCCCGTCGGCGCACAGATACGCAGTATTTT. It codes for CASSSRRRTDTQYF.

This clonotype has more than one count but fewer than ten. The rearrangement joins TRBV27 to TRBJ1-4; D ambiguous. The length of the CDR3 is 14 residues. Trimming took off 5 bases at V and 4 bases at J, with 11 bases between the two ends. Germline assignment: CDR1 MNHEY and CDR2 SMNVEV (reference sequence). The CDR3 is CASSPRRDNEKLFF. The CDR3 DNA is TGTGCCAGCAGTCCCAGGCGGGATAATGAAAAACTGTTTTTT.

The chain has TRBV5-6 and TRBJ1-1; 9 bases are shared with TRBD1. Germline CDR1 SGHDT, CDR2 YYEEEE. The trim removed 4 bases at V and 0 bases at J, leaving 7 bases unmatched. The CDR3 is 16 residues long. CDR3 nucleotides: TGTGCCAGCAGCATTGGACAGGGGTACATGAACACTGAAGCTTTCTTT. Translating gives CASSIGQGYMNTEAFF.

This clonotype was observed a single time. This sequence joins TRBV20-1 and TRBJ2-3, with TRBD2 matching 11 bases. Germline V gene lookup returns CDR1 DFQATT and CDR2 SNEGSKA (reference sequence). This CDR3 region has 17 residues. Trimming at V came to 6 bases and at J to 0 bases, leaving 11 bases not matched to a gene. CDR3 sequence: CSALTSGSGESTDTQYF. CDR3 bases: TGCAGTGCCCTAACTAGCGGGAGTGGGGAAAGCACAGATACGCAGTATTTT.

This clonotype was detected only a few times. The chain combines TRBV9 with TRBJ1-1, with D unclear. V lost 0 bases and J lost 1, with 10 bases in between. Per germline, CDR1 SGDLS and CDR2 YYNGEE. CDR3 length: 15 residues. The CDR3 DNA is TGTGCCAGCAGCGTAGAATCGGAACCGAACACTGAAGCTTTCTTT. This sequence encodes CASSVESEPNTEAFF.

There are a few counts of this clonotype. The CDR3 sequence is CSARISGRQNNEQFF. The CDR3 nucleotides are TGCAGTGCTAGAATCAGCGGGAGGCAAAACAATGAGCAGTTCTTC. The rearrangement links TRBV20-1 to TRBJ2-1; 9 bases fit TRBD2. The CDR3 has 15 residues. Trimming at V came to 2 bases and at J to 5 bases, leaving 7 bases not matched to a gene. CDR1 and CDR2 from the germline V gene are DFQATT and SNEGSKA (reference sequence).

This rearrangement joins TRBV20-1 to TRBJ2-7; D is unresolved. Germline assignment: CDR1 DFQATT and CDR2 SNEGSKA (reference sequence). Trimming took off 1 base at V and 7 bases at J, with 11 bases between the two ends. The CDR3 contains 12 residues. CDR3 sequence reads: CSARGPAGEQYF. In nucleotides, the CDR3 is TGCAGTGCTAGAGGGCCGGCCGGTGAGCAGTACTTC.

This chain connects TRBV7-9 to TRBJ2-4; D uncertain. Germline V gene data show CDR1 as SEHNR and CDR2 as FQNEAQ (reference sequence). V lost 2 bases and J 0 bases, leaving 8 bases between the germline ends. CDR3 length: 15 residues. The CDR3 bases are TGTGCCAGCAGCTTATCGTCTCTAGCCAAAAACATTCAGTACTTC. Translated, it gives CASSLSSLAKNIQYF. Supplemented by reference TRBV7-9 and TRBJ2-4, the full variable domain reads DTGVSQNPRHKITKRGQNVTFRCDPISEHNRLYWYRQTLGQGPEFLTYFQNEAQLEKSRLLSDRFSAERPKGSFSTLEIQRTEQGDSAMYLCASSLSSLAKNIQYFGAGTRLSVL.

The J gene is TRBJ1-6, the V gene TRBV4-2, with D possibly matching TRBD1 (6 bases). V was clipped by 2 bases and J by 14 bases, with 13 bases between them. This CDR3 has 13 residues. Germline CDR1 LGHNA, CDR2 YNFKEQ. CDR3 bases: TGTGCCAGCAGCCAACGGCAAGGGGGGTCCCTCCACTTT. Protein: CASSQRQGGSLHF.

This clonotype has only one observation. The V and J genes are TRBV7-9 and TRBJ2-5; a possible D gene is TRBD1 (6 bases). Germline CDR1 SEHNR, CDR2 FQNEAQ (reference sequence). This CDR3 comprises 13 residues. The ends were cut back, 5 bases at V and 5 bases at J, with 12 bases in the middle. In nucleotides, the CDR3 is TGTGCCAGCAGCGCCGACAGGCCGGAGACCCAGTACTTC. It specifies CASSADRPETQYF.

This clonotype has just a few counts. The chain is built from TRBV6-5 and TRBJ2-7; 11 nucleotides line up with TRBD2. The CDR3 length is 15 residues. After removal of 5 bases from V and 6 bases from J, the junction contained 9 bases not matched to a gene. The germline gives CDR1 MNHEY, CDR2 SVGAGI. This CDR3 is CASSLDGTSGTEQYF. DNA of the CDR3: TGTGCCAGCAGTCTGGACGGGACTAGCGGTACCGAGCAGTACTTC.

The chain is built from TRBV12-3 or TRBV12-4 and TRBJ2-5; D gene unclear. V lost 2 bases, J lost 7 bases, and 11 bases lay in between. The length of the CDR3 is 13 residues. CDR3 bases: TGTGCCAGCAGTTTACCAGTTTTAGGGACCCAGTACTTC. Encoded protein: CASSLPVLGTQYF.

V usage is TRBV7-2 and J usage is TRBJ2-1, with 7 bases that match TRBD1. Germline V gene lookup returns CDR1 SGHTA and CDR2 FQGNSA. This CDR3 comprises 16 residues. The junction had 11 bases not matched to a gene; V was cut back by 5 bases and J by 4 bases. The CDR3 is CASSLRGSNFYNEQFF. The CDR3 DNA sequence: TGTGCCAGCAGCCTCAGGGGGAGCAACTTTTACAATGAGCAGTTCTTC.

Only a few counts were recorded for this clonotype. This chain uses TRBV7-2 with TRBJ2-3; D ambiguous. Germline V gene lookup returns CDR1 SGHTA and CDR2 FQGNSA. The CDR3 length is 14 residues. Trimming took 3 bases from V and 8 from J, leaving 15 bases between them. This CDR3 reads CASSFPGDSLTQYF. CDR3 DNA sequence: TGTGCCAGCAGCTTTCCTGGGGATTCCCTTACGCAGTATTTT.

V and J are TRBV12-3 or TRBV12-4 and TRBJ2-1, with TRBD2 as a possible D gene (5 bases). Trimming shortened V by 5 bases and J by 7 bases, and 18 bases separated the two germline ends. There are 15 residues in the CDR3. This CDR3 is CASSAPSGRGNEQFF. In DNA, the CDR3 is TGTGCCAGCAGTGCCCCATCGGGGAGAGGTAATGAGCAGTTCTTC.

The rearrangement uses TRBV23-1 and TRBJ2-1; D ambiguous. TRBV23-1 is marked as an open reading frame, function uncertain. V was clipped by 0 bases and J by 4 bases, with 13 bases between them. This CDR3 spans 16 amino acids. CDR3 sequence reads: CASSQSQGWVYNEQFF. CDR3 DNA: TGCGCCAGCAGTCAATCTCAAGGGTGGGTTTACAATGAGCAGTTCTTC.

This clonotype was counted a few times. The chain links TRBV9 to TRBJ2-1; 10 bases map to TRBD2. The trim removed 5 bases at V and 3 bases at J, leaving 5 bases unmatched. This CDR3 comprises 15 residues. The germline CDR1 and CDR2 sequences are SGDLS and YYNGEE. The CDR3 nucleotides read TGTGCCAGCAGACCCCTAGCGGGGGACTACAATGAGCAGTTCTTC. It is translated as CASRPLAGDYNEQFF.

The V and J genes are TRBV7-8 and TRBJ2-7; no firm D call. Germline CDR1 SGHVS, CDR2 FQNEAQ. The CDR3 sequence is 14 residues long. V was pared by 3 bases and J by 6 bases, with 15 bases between. The CDR3: CASSFQIGMAEQYF. DNA of the CDR3: TGTGCCAGCAGCTTTCAAATAGGGATGGCCGAGCAGTACTTC.

This clonotype has just a few counts. V gene TRBV10-3 combines with J gene TRBJ2-7; the D gene is possibly TRBD2 (5 bases). The CDR3 totals 12 residues. CDR1 is ENHRY, CDR2 SYGVKD, per germline. V gave up 8 bases and J gave up 3 bases, with 11 bases separating them. The CDR3 here is CAISASNYEQYF. In DNA, the CDR3 is TGTGCCATCTCGGCTAGCAACTACGAGCAGTACTTC.

V is TRBV11-3 and J is TRBJ2-1; D is undetermined. The CDR3 covers 15 residues. Trimming took 5 bases from V and 1 from J, leaving 12 bases between them. Germline V gene sequence: CDR1 SGHNT, CDR2 YENEEA. In DNA, the CDR3 is TGTGCCAGCAGCGGCTCTCGGCGGTCCTACAATGAGCAGTTCTTC. This gives the protein CASSGSRRSYNEQFF.

J is TRBJ1-4 and V is TRBV4-1; 8 bases line up with TRBD1. This CDR3 is 16 amino acids long. CDR1 is MGHRA and CDR2 is YSYEKL in the germline V gene. V was clipped by 0 bases and J by 6 bases; unmatched bases: 6. The CDR3 loop reads CASSQDRGPPDEKLFF. CDR3 nucleotides: TGCGCCAGCAGCCAAGACAGGGGGCCCCCGGATGAAAAACTGTTTTTT.

The V call is TRBV10-3, the J call TRBJ2-7; no clear D gene. The ends were cut back, 10 bases at V and 5 bases at J, with 18 bases in the middle. This CDR3 has 13 residues. Per germline, CDR1 ENHRY and CDR2 SYGVKD. The CDR3 is CATGPRDHHEQYF. The DNA for the CDR3 is TGTGCCACCGGGCCAAGGGATCACCACGAGCAGTACTTC.